The following is a T cell receptor (beta chain) sequence with its context. Its antigen is as yet unknown. None of the participants with HIV were treated outside the United States. The V end was cut by 4 bases, the J end by 10 bases, with 13 bases between. This CDR3 contains 13 residues. Germline V lookup: CDR1 MGHRA, CDR2 YSYEKL. This sample was taken from a study of long-term antiretroviral therapy in people with HIV. They ran version v3.0 of the immunoSEQ assay at survey level. The data were produced by immunoSEQ multiplex PCR, yet TCRdb's version contains in-frame clones alone and is incomplete. This table has roughly 31,000 clones, about 85% appearing once. Study results and caveats: Blood obtained between about 2004 and 2017 may reflect older ART regimens. The study found that diversity rose after ART but stayed below transplant donor controls.

The chain recombines TRBV4-1 with TRBJ1-4; D possibly corresponds to TRBD1 (6 bases). The TCR was taken from a middle-aged man with HIV. The specimen comprised unsorted PBMCs, sampled approximately 5 years before starting antiretroviral therapy. The CDR3 spells CASSPGQWGKLFF. CDR3 coding DNA: TGCGCCAGCAGCCCTGGACAGTGGGGAAAACTGTTTTTT.